This T cell receptor beta chain was identified during a study of identical twins. From the 5' RACE reads, TCRdb called clonotypes with MiXCR, one entry per CDR3 protein. The sample has 150,000 or so distinct CDR3 sequences, around 3.4% seen once. This clonotype was counted at least ten times. Its specificity is unknown. Points from the study as a whole: Rather than following the same donors, the conclusions depended on cross-sectional statistical analysis.

CDR1 is SGHTA, CDR2 FQGNSA, per germline. The CDR3 spans 14 residues. V lost 9 bases, J lost 6 bases, and 18 bases lay in between. The sample comprised memory T cells sorted from blood. V is TRBV7-2 and J is TRBJ2-1, with a weak D call TRBD2 (6 bases). The TCR comes from a young man in good health. The CDR3 DNA sequence: TGTGCCAGTTTCGGGACTCGCCTTTTCAATGAGCAGTTCTTC. This encodes CASFGTRLFNEQFF.